This record looks at one T cell receptor (beta chain) sequence and its context. Its specificity is unknown. Germline V gene sequence: CDR1 SGDLS, CDR2 YYNGEE. The CDR3 loop spans 15 amino acids. V lost 0 bases to trimming and J lost 9 bases, with 13 bases between them. Via MiXCR, TCRdb re-called the RT-PCR reads, giving one row per CDR3 protein. The sample has roughly 570,000 distinct CDR3 sequences; 14% are singletons. The data stem from a study of response to subunit inactivated influenza vaccine. Study-wide points: Each seasonal influenza vaccination, the authors suggested, recruits few new T cells.

The sample here was PBMCs from blood, taken about 13 days after vaccination. The receptor was derived from a man aged 50 to 59 who received an inactivated influenza vaccine. V usage is TRBV9 and J usage is TRBJ1-6, with a possible D match to TRBD1 (5 bases). CDR3 DNA sequence: TGTGCCAGCAGCGTAGTAGGGGTTTGGGGTTCACCCCTCCACTTT. Translating it yields CASSVVGVWGSPLHF.